These 14 T cell receptor beta chains share one sample of origin, sequenced in a study of Ad26.COV2.S vaccination and SARS-CoV-2 variants. Here immunoSEQ multiplex PCR was the method, and the copy in TCRdb shows in-frame clones only, minus some. Of roughly 400,000 clones listed, 90% are singletons. Treatment: around 19 received Ad26.COV2.S at low or high dose, single or two shots; several received placebo; per-sample allocation not given. Specimens were obtained on day 63 following the first vaccine or placebo injection. Sequences were derived from peripheral blood, sampled in a trial of Ad26.COV2.S vaccine versus placebo. The origin of the receptors is a person aged 18-65 years who received the Ad26.COV2.S COVID-19 vaccine or a placebo.

The chain is built from TRBV7-2 and TRBJ1-5, with D unclear. This CDR3 region has 13 residues. Per germline, CDR1 SGHTA and CDR2 FQGNSA. The germline V and J ends were trimmed by 5 bases and 4 bases, with 9 bases remaining between them. In nucleotides, the CDR3 is TGTGCCAGCAGCCCCCTACCGAATCAGCCCCAGCATTTT. Translating gives CASSPLPNQPQHF. Full variable domain (remainder filled in from reference TRBV7-2 and TRBJ1-5): GAGVSQSPSNKVTEKGKDVELRCDPISGHTALYWYRQSLGQGLEFLIYFQGNSAPDKSGLPSDRFSAERTGGSVSTLTIQRTQQEDSAVYLCASSPLPNQPQHFGDGTRLSIL.

This chain uses TRBV5-8 with TRBJ2-5; D is undetermined. Germline CDR1 and CDR2: SGHTS and YDEGEE. The CDR3 spans 15 residues. Trimming took off 2 bases at V and 1 base at J, with 12 bases between the two ends. The DNA of the CDR3 is TGTGCCAGCAGCTTCACGGCTAACAGCCAAGAGACCCAGTACTTC. Translating it yields CASSFTANSQETQYF.

The CDR3 nucleotides read TGTGCCACCAGCAGAGCGATCAGCACAGATACGCAGTATTTT. Translated, it gives CATSRAISTDTQYF. The chain employs TRBV15 and TRBJ2-3; no reliable D call. The CDR3 spans 14 residues. Germline lookup yields CDR1 LNHNV and CDR2 YYDKDF (reference sequence). The ends were cut back, 1 base at V and 0 bases at J, with 5 bases in the middle.

The rearrangement links TRBV6-5 to TRBJ2-1; D not resolved. Trimming took 5 bases from V and 0 from J, leaving 11 bases between them. Germline V lookup: CDR1 MNHEY, CDR2 SVGAGI. This CDR3 has 15 amino acids. The CDR3 here is CASSLLSSSYNEQFF. The CDR3 DNA sequence: TGTGCCAGCAGTCTCCTTTCGAGCTCCTACAATGAGCAGTTCTTC.

The V call is TRBV6-2 or TRBV6-3, the J call TRBJ1-1; D not resolved. The CDR3 length is 13 residues. V shed 4 bases and J shed 7 bases, with 13 bases lying between them. The germline V gene encodes CDR1 MNHEY and CDR2 SVGEGT. The CDR3 protein is CASSSLGPFEAFF. For the CDR3, the DNA is TGTGCCAGCAGTTCCCTCGGTCCGTTTGAAGCTTTCTTT.

The V gene is TRBV6-5, the J gene TRBJ2-5; D possibly corresponds to TRBD1 (7 bases). From germline, CDR1 is MNHEY and CDR2 SVGAGI. The CDR3 has 15 residues. V was clipped by 1 base and J by 1 base, with 10 bases between them. CDR3 in amino acids: CASSYLRDSQETQYF. The CDR3 region has the DNA TGTGCCAGCAGTTACTTGCGGGACAGCCAAGAGACCCAGTACTTC.

The rearrangement uses TRBV19 and TRBJ2-7, with D unclear. The CDR3 has 13 residues. Germline loops: CDR1 LNHDA, CDR2 SQIVND (reference sequence). V was clipped by 3 bases and J by 4 bases, with 10 bases between them. CDR3 sequence (DNA): TGTGCCAGTAGTATGGGTGGGATTTACGAGCAGTACTTC. Protein product: CASSMGGIYEQYF.

This rearrangement joins TRBV27 to TRBJ2-1, with D possibly being TRBD2 (6 bases). Between the trimmed V and J ends, which lost 6 bases and 5 bases, there was a span of 14 bases. The CDR3 is 14 amino acids. Germline V gene lookup returns CDR1 MNHEY and CDR2 SMNVEV (reference sequence). CDR3 loop: CASRVGGVNNEQFF. The CDR3 region has the DNA TGTGCCAGCAGAGTGGGCGGGGTAAACAATGAGCAGTTCTTC.

V usage is TRBV24-1 and J usage is TRBJ2-3, with D maybe TRBD2 (6 bases). Looked up from germline, CDR1 is KGHDR and CDR2 is SFDVKD. Between the trimmed V and J ends, which lost 7 bases and 0 bases, there was a span of 13 bases. The CDR3 has 15 residues. DNA for the CDR3: TGTGCCACCAGCTCGCGGGAAACAAGCACAGATACGCAGTATTTT. This translates into CATSSRETSTDTQYF.

The chain links TRBV4-2 to TRBJ1-5; D is ambiguous. Germline assignment: CDR1 LGHNA and CDR2 YNFKEQ. The CDR3 sequence is 15 residues long. V was cut by 4 bases and J by 3 bases, with 13 bases left in between. DNA of the CDR3: TGTGCCAGCAGCCTCGGGAGGGAGATCAATCAGCCCCAGCATTTT. This encodes CASSLGREINQPQHF.

The rearrangement links TRBV13 to TRBJ2-1; TRBD2 matches at 10 bases. The CDR3 has 16 amino acids. The trim removed 6 bases at V and 3 bases at J, leaving 8 bases unmatched. CDR1 PRHDT and CDR2 FYEKMQ come from the germline V gene (reference sequence). CDR3 in DNA: TGTGCCAGCAGGCCTAGAGCGGGAGGGGACTACAATGAGCAGTTCTTC. It is translated as CASRPRAGGDYNEQFF.

The chain has TRBV15 and TRBJ2-3; tentative D call: TRBD2 (6 bases). Germline assignment: CDR1 LNHNV and CDR2 YYDKDF (reference sequence). V was cut by 1 base and J by 2 bases, with 10 bases left in between. The CDR3 totals 15 residues. The CDR3 here is CATSRGGGLTDTQYF. The CDR3 DNA follows: TGTGCCACCAGCAGAGGGGGAGGTCTCACAGATACGCAGTATTTT.

The J gene is TRBJ2-7, the V gene TRBV4-3; D is possibly TRBD1 or TRBD2 (5 bases each). The germline V gene encodes CDR1 LGHNA and CDR2 YSLEER. Trimming left V 1 base short and J 0 bases short, with 10 bases between. The CDR3 length is 15 residues. The CDR3 loop reads CASSQVRGGSYEQYF. CDR3 DNA sequence: TGCGCCAGCAGCCAAGTTCGGGGCGGCTCCTACGAGCAGTACTTC.

The chain links TRBV29-1 to TRBJ2-7; D is ambiguous. Trimming cost V 4 bases and J 6 bases, with 1 base left between them. Germline lookup yields CDR1 SQVTM and CDR2 ANQGSEA. The CDR3 covers 8 residues. CDR3 DNA: TGCAGCGTTGGCGAGCAGTACTTC. Its translation is CSVGEQYF.